Following are 12 T cell receptor beta chains from one sample sequenced in a study of CD8+CD57+ T cells in acquired aplastic anemia. Genomic DNA provided the template from which TCR beta VDJ and CDR3 profiles were obtained. One entry per CDR3 protein results from TCRdb running MiXCR on the reads. Of approximately 190,000 distinct CDR3 sequences listed, around 66% are singletons. The specimen was sorted CD4+, CD8+, or CD8+CD57+ T cells (not recorded which) from PBMCs. The receptors were sampled from a human donor with severe aplastic anemia or a healthy control (not recorded which).

The CDR3 is CASSLAAGITGLARNEQYF. CDR3 nucleotide sequence: TGTGCCAGCAGCTTGGCCGCAGGGATAACGGGACTAGCGCGCAACGAGCAGTACTTC. The chain is built from TRBV5-6 and TRBJ2-7; 10 bases are a match to TRBD2. CDR1 is SGHDT and CDR2 is YYEEEE in the germline V gene. The CDR3 contains 19 residues. J gave up 5 bases and V 0 bases, and 17 bases lay outside the gene matches.

This clonotype came up a few times. A junction boundary mismatches the germline segment, possibly from a read error. The J gene is TRBJ2-7, the V gene TRBV11-2; no definite D call. The CDR3 is made up of 11 amino acids. The germline gives CDR1 SGHAT, CDR2 FQNNGV. The CDR3 protein is CTSSLVGEQYF. For the CDR3, the DNA is TGTACCAGCAGCTTAGTAGGGGAGCAGTACTTC.

The rearrangement links TRBV7-9 to TRBJ1-1; D perhaps matches TRBD1 (5 bases). The CDR3 consists of 17 residues. Germline CDR1 is SEHNR and CDR2 is FQNEAQ (reference sequence). V lost 1 base to trimming and J lost 0 bases, with 15 bases between them. CDR3 residues: CASSLELSGRVNTEAFF. In DNA form, the CDR3 reads TGTGCCAGCAGCTTAGAACTGTCAGGGAGGGTGAACACTGAAGCTTTCTTT. The complete variable domain, with remaining parts taken from reference TRBV7-9 and TRBJ1-1, reads DTGVSQNPRHKITKRGQNVTFRCDPISEHNRLYWYRQTLGQGPEFLTYFQNEAQLEKSRLLSDRFSAERPKGSFSTLEIQRTEQGDSAMYLCASSLELSGRVNTEAFFGQGTRLTVV.

Details on this clonotype: At one boundary the junction diverges from the germline segment, which might be a read error. This chain uses TRBV2 with TRBJ2-2; TRBD1 or TRBD2 may be the D gene (5 bases each). Germline V gene lookup returns CDR1 SNHLY and CDR2 FYNNEI. This CDR3 contains 12 residues. The CDR3 DNA is TGTGCCAGCAGTGAAGCCTACGGGGCTCTGGTTTTT. Its translation: CASSEAYGALVF.

The rearrangement uses TRBV4-2 and TRBJ2-7, with 9 bases identical to TRBD2. This CDR3 comprises 17 residues. The germline V gene encodes CDR1 LGHNA and CDR2 YNFKEQ. The junction had 11 bases not matched to a gene; V was cut back by 0 bases and J by 5 bases. The CDR3 loop is CASSQDISGGKRDEQYF. DNA of the CDR3: TGTGCCAGCAGCCAAGATATTAGCGGGGGAAAGCGGGACGAGCAGTACTTC.

This clonotype was counted many times. This chain joins TRBV2 and TRBJ1-6; no firm D call. Germline loops: CDR1 SNHLY, CDR2 FYNNEI. The CDR3 runs to 16 residues. Trimming removed 7 bases at V and 7 bases at J, with 20 bases between. The CDR3 sequence is CASNSPGTLGNSPLHF. The CDR3 DNA is TGTGCCAGCAACTCACCGGGCACCTTGGGGAATTCACCCCTCCACTTT. Based on the CDR3 plus reference TRBV2 and TRBJ1-6, the full variable domain is EPEVTQTPSHQVTQMGQEVILRCVPISNHLYFYWYRQILGQKVEFLVSFYNNEISEKSEIFDDQFSVERPDGSNFTLKIRSTKLEDSAMYFCASNSPGTLGNSPLHFGNGTRLTVT.

The chain combines TRBV19 with TRBJ2-5; TRBD1 matches 7 bases. CDR1 and CDR2 from the germline V gene are LNHDA and SQIVND (reference sequence). This CDR3 comprises 16 residues. V lost 3 bases to trimming and J lost 3 bases; unmatched junction nucleotides: 10. Here the CDR3 DNA reads TGTGCCAGTAGTATCCTGGGGACAGAACCTAAAGAGACCCAGTACTTC. It yields the protein CASSILGTEPKETQYF.

The V gene is TRBV2, the J gene TRBJ2-1, with D uncertain. V lost 8 bases and J lost 6, with 11 bases in between. This CDR3 has 12 amino acids. Germline V gene sequence: CDR1 SNHLY, CDR2 FYNNEI. The CDR3 here is CASFLMVNEQFF. CDR3 sequence (DNA): TGTGCCAGCTTCTTGATGGTCAATGAGCAGTTCTTC. Together with reference TRBV2 and TRBJ2-1, the CDR3 gives the full variable domain: EPEVTQTPSHQVTQMGQEVILRCVPISNHLYFYWYRQILGQKVEFLVSFYNNEISEKSEIFDDQFSVERPDGSNFTLKIRSTKLEDSAMYFCASFLMVNEQFFGPGTRLTVL.

V gene TRBV7-9 combines with J gene TRBJ1-1; the D gene is possibly TRBD1 (6 bases). The V and J ends lost 1 base and 10 bases respectively, with 16 bases between them. The CDR3 totals 14 residues. Germline V gene data show CDR1 as SEHNR and CDR2 as FQNEAQ (reference sequence). The CDR3 region has the DNA TGTGCCAGCAGCTTAGGGTCCCAGGGACAAGGAGCTTTCTTT. Translating it yields CASSLGSQGQGAFF.

There are many counts of this clonotype. The rearrangement links TRBV10-3 to TRBJ1-4; D gene ambiguous. This CDR3 contains 14 residues. Trimming took off 8 bases at V and 5 bases at J, with 15 bases between the two ends. Germline values: CDR1 ENHRY, CDR2 SYGVKD. The CDR3 sequence: CAIASRLENEKLFF. CDR3 bases: TGTGCCATCGCTTCGAGGTTAGAAAATGAAAAACTGTTTTTT.

The V call is TRBV24-1, the J call TRBJ2-1; 7 bases match TRBD1. Germline V gene data show CDR1 as KGHDR and CDR2 as SFDVKD. The junction had 7 bases not matched to a gene; V was cut back by 3 bases and J by 9 bases. This CDR3 is 14 amino acids long. DNA for the CDR3: TGTGCCACCAGTGATCCCGACAGGGTTCGTGAGCAGTTCTTC. This sequence encodes CATSDPDRVREQFF.

This sequence joins TRBV2 and TRBJ1-1; a possible D gene is TRBD1 (6 bases). Germline CDR1 is SNHLY and CDR2 is FYNNEI. This CDR3 is built from 11 residues. The V gene lost 5 bases and the J gene lost 9 bases, with 10 bases spanning the gap. The CDR3 sequence: CASSYRAKAFF. The CDR3 nucleotides are TGTGCCAGCAGTTACAGGGCGAAAGCTTTCTTT.